The T cell receptor (beta chain) under discussion was sequenced for a study of T-cell memory formation after mild COVID-19. At the level of the study: Largely donor-specific TCR clusters were found. Study conclusions and caveats: Second-wave clones reaching peak frequency on day 37 lacked confirmed SARS-CoV-2 specificity.

CDR3 length: 15 amino acids. The V end lost 6 bases, the J end lost 5 bases, and 19 bases lay between the germline ends. Germline V gene lookup returns CDR1 SGHRS and CDR2 YFSETQ. With respect to this clonotype: Antigen: not known.

Constant-segment primers served in 5'RACE that generated TCR alpha and TCR beta cDNA libraries bearing sample barcodes and UMIs. MiXCR, applied by TCRdb to the 5' RACE reads, yields one record per CDR3 protein. The top ten hold roughly 12% of the sample, which has some 490,000 distinct CDR3 sequences, around a sixth seen once. The J gene is TRBJ2-3, the V gene TRBV5-1, with D perhaps assigned TRBD1 or TRBD2 (5 bases each). Sequenced input: PBMCs or a T cell subset sorted from them (not recorded which). The TCR sequence derives from an adult woman who had mild COVID-19 (a few samples of this study predate the infection). Cell type and time point are not known. The CDR3, as DNA: TGCGCCAGCACCTCCTTGAGGGGATATGGAGATACGCAGTATTTT. This sequence encodes CASTSLRGYGDTQYF. Full variable domain (missing parts from reference TRBV5-1 and TRBJ2-3): KAGVTQTPRYLIKTRGQQVTLSCSPISGHRSVSWYQQTPGQGLQFLFEYFSETQRNKGNFPGRFSGRQFSNSRSEMNVSTLELGDSALYLCASTSLRGYGDTQYFGPGTRLTVL.